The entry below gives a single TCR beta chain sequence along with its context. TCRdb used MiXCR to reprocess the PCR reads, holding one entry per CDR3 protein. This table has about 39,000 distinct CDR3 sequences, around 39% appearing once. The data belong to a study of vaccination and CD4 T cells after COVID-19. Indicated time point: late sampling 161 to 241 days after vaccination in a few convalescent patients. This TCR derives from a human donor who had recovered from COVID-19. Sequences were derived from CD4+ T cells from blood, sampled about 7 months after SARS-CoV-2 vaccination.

The CDR3, as DNA: TGTGCCAGCACCTACTCTAGTCGGCGGGACCGGGAGACCCAGTACTTC. Protein product: CASTYSSRRDRETQYF. This chain joins TRBV28 and TRBJ2-5, with TRBD2 as a possible D gene (6 bases). The CDR3 runs to 16 residues. The V and J ends lost 7 bases and 5 bases respectively, with 23 bases between them. Germline values: CDR1 MDHEN, CDR2 SYDVKM.